What follows are 24 T cell receptor beta chains derived from one specimen sequenced in a study of long-term antiretroviral therapy in people with HIV. With survey level as its setting, the immunoSEQ assay was v3.0. Some clones are missing from TCRdb's copy, which holds only in-frame ones; the method was immunoSEQ multiplex PCR. The sample holds 33,000 or so clones, around 82% seen once. Sequences were derived from unsorted PBMCs, sampled 0.3 years after starting antiretroviral therapy. These receptors originate from a man aged 18-30 years with HIV.

This clone was counted only a few times. This chain joins TRBV9 and TRBJ1-1, with D unclear. CDR1 and CDR2 (germline): SGDLS, YYNGEE. Trimming took 3 bases from V and 4 from J, leaving 16 bases between them. The CDR3 loop spans 15 amino acids. For the CDR3, the DNA is TGTGCCAGCAGCGCGGAGGGAGCCATGGGCACTGAAGCTTTCTTT. It yields the protein CASSAEGAMGTEAFF.

The CDR3, as DNA: TGTGCCAGCAGCCCGGGCCTCAATGAGCAGTTCTTC. Residues: CASSPGLNEQFF. The chain employs TRBV9 and TRBJ2-1, with D uncertain. V gave up 4 bases and J gave up 6 bases, with 8 bases separating them. This CDR3 is built from 12 residues. The germline CDR1 and CDR2 sequences are SGDLS and YYNGEE.

About this clone itself: A read error is likely, as this CDR3 ends without the conserved phenylalanine or tryptophan. Because the CDR3's place on the DNA is in doubt, the DNA is left out and the CDR3 is given as listed by TCRdb. This chain joins TRBV5-4 and TRBJ2-6. Per the germline V gene, CDR1 is SGHNT and CDR2 is YYREEE (reference sequence). The CDR3 length equals 8 residues, ends included. Here the CDR3 reads CASSPSPR.

J is TRBJ2-5 and V is TRBV28, with a tentative D call TRBD2 (5 bases). This CDR3 spans 14 amino acids. Trimming pared 5 bases from V and 3 bases from J, leaving 13 bases between. CDR1 MDHEN and CDR2 SYDVKM come from the germline V gene. The CDR3 loop is CASSQRTGKETQYF. DNA for the CDR3: TGTGCCAGCAGTCAACGGACTGGCAAAGAGACCCAGTACTTC.

This sequence joins TRBV10-2 and TRBJ2-3; no firm D call. CDR3 length equals 12 residues. V shed 8 bases and J shed 4 bases, with 10 bases lying between them. CDR1 and CDR2 (germline): WSHSY, SAAADI. CDR3 nucleotide sequence: TGCGCCAGCGATCTCCTTGCAGATACGCAGTATTTT. Residues: CASDLLADTQYF.

The genes are TRBV30 and TRBJ1-2, with unresolved D. From germline, CDR1 is GTSNPN and CDR2 SVGIG (reference sequence). This CDR3 is 11 amino acids long. With 2 bases removed from V and 8 bases from J, the gap between germline ends came to 9 bases. CDR3 DNA sequence: TGTGCCTGGAGTACGGGTGGGGGCTACACCTTC. As protein: CAWSTGGGYTF. The variable domain in full, completed from reference TRBV30 and TRBJ1-2, reads SQTIHQWPATLVQPVGSPLSLECTVEGTSNPNLYWYRQAAGRGLQLLFYSVGIGQISSEVPQNLSASRPQDRQFILSSKKLLLSDSGFYLCAWSTGGGYTFGSGTRLTVV.

The chain employs TRBV27 and TRBJ1-6; no clear D gene. Trimming shortened V by 5 bases and J by 4 bases, and 15 bases separated the two germline ends. Germline CDR1 reads MNHEY; CDR2 reads SMNVEV (reference sequence). This CDR3 has 16 amino acids. CDR3 coding DNA: TGTGCCAGCAGTCCCCCGGCGGTCGGGTATAATTCACCCCTCCACTTT. As protein: CASSPPAVGYNSPLHF.

The rearrangement uses TRBV29-1 and TRBJ2-7; possible D gene TRBD2, 5 bases. Germline values: CDR1 SQVTM, CDR2 ANQGSEA. The CDR3 extends over 11 amino acids. The V end lost 8 bases, the J end lost 5 bases, and 13 bases lay between the germline ends. The DNA for the CDR3 is TGCAGCTCCCGAGAGGGAAACGAGCAGTACTTC. The encoded protein is CSSREGNEQYF.

The CDR3 spells CASSPPPWGTTNEKLFF. The DNA for the CDR3 is TGTGCCAGCTCCCCCCCTCCTTGGGGCACAACTAATGAAAAACTGTTTTTT. The V and J genes are TRBV9 and TRBJ1-4; tentatively, D is TRBD1 (5 bases). The CDR3 is 17 amino acids. V lost 7 bases and J lost 0, with 19 bases in between. Germline CDR1 and CDR2: SGDLS and YYNGEE.

This clone was counted between two and nine times. The gene calls are TRBV5-5 and TRBJ1-4, with a weak D call TRBD1 (5 bases). Germline V gene lookup returns CDR1 SGHKS and CDR2 YYEKEE (reference sequence). CDR3 length: 16 amino acids. Trimming stripped 4 bases from V and 4 bases from J, with 17 bases between. The CDR3 nucleotides are TGTGCCAGCAGCGGGGGTTGGTCAGGGAGTAATGAAAAACTGTTTTTT. Translating gives CASSGGWSGSNEKLFF.

This chain joins TRBV5-6 and TRBJ2-2; unclear D gene. Trimming removed 2 bases at V and 7 bases at J, with 6 bases between. The CDR3 covers 12 residues. The germline CDR1 and CDR2 sequences are SGHDT and YYEEEE. CDR3: CASSFYGGELFF. CDR3 nucleotides: TGTGCCAGCAGCTTCTATGGCGGGGAGCTGTTTTTT. The whole variable domain, remainder taken from reference TRBV5-6 and TRBJ2-2, is DAGVTQSPTHLIKTRGQQVTLRCSPKSGHDTVSWYQQALGQGPQFIFQYYEEEERQRGNFPDRFSGHQFPNYSSELNVNALLLGDSALYLCASSFYGGELFFGEGSRLTVL.

The genes are TRBV18 and TRBJ2-2; D is ambiguous. The CDR3 extends over 13 amino acids. V shed 2 bases and J shed 7 bases, with 8 bases lying between them. Germline CDR1 and CDR2: KGHSH and LQKENI. In DNA, the CDR3 is TGTGCCAGCTCACCAGGCGTCGGCGGGGAGCTGTTTTTT. Its protein product is CASSPGVGGELFF. The full variable domain, its missing parts supplied by reference TRBV18 and TRBJ2-2, is NAGVMQNPRHLVRRRGQEARLRCSPMKGHSHVYWYRQLPEEGLKFMVYLQKENIIDESGMPKERFSAEFPKEGPSILRIQQVVRGDSAAYFCASSPGVGGELFFGEGSRLTVL.

V usage is TRBV5-4 and J usage is TRBJ1-2; 12 nucleotides align to TRBD1. This CDR3 contains 15 residues. J lost 8 bases, V lost 1 base, and 6 bases had no gene match. The V gene's germline CDR1 is SGHNT and CDR2 YYREEE (reference sequence). CDR3 sequence: CASSLPGTGGGGYTF. The CDR3 coding sequence is TGTGCCAGCAGCTTGCCCGGGACAGGGGGCGGCGGCTACACCTTC.

The chain combines TRBV4-3 with TRBJ2-7; D possibly corresponds to TRBD2 (6 bases). Germline loops: CDR1 LGHNA, CDR2 YSLEER. CDR3 length: 14 residues. V dropped 0 bases and J dropped 7 bases, with 13 bases sitting between them. CDR3 DNA: TGCGCCAGCAGCCAAGATAGGAGGGGATGGGAGCAGTACTTC. This encodes CASSQDRRGWEQYF.

The chain uses TRBV7-9 and TRBJ2-7; a possible D gene is TRBD1 (6 bases). This CDR3 is 14 amino acids long. Looked up from germline, CDR1 is SEHNR and CDR2 is FQNEAQ (reference sequence). V shed 1 base and J shed 5 bases, with 12 bases lying between them. CDR3 sequence reads: CASSLGQGTHEQYF. DNA for the CDR3: TGTGCCAGCAGCTTAGGGCAGGGGACCCACGAGCAGTACTTC.

V usage is TRBV5-5 and J usage is TRBJ1-1; possible D gene TRBD1, 6 bases. The ends were cut back, 5 bases at V and 1 base at J, with 18 bases in the middle. Germline V gene lookup returns CDR1 SGHKS and CDR2 YYEKEE (reference sequence). The CDR3 loop spans 16 amino acids. This CDR3 is CASSSYPGASNTEAFF. CDR3 in DNA: TGTGCCAGCAGTTCTTACCCAGGGGCCTCGAACACTGAAGCTTTCTTT.

V and J are TRBV27 and TRBJ2-7, with D uncertain. Germline CDR1 and CDR2: MNHEY and SMNVEV (reference sequence). This CDR3 has 12 amino acids. V was pared by 6 bases and J by 0 bases, with 6 bases between. CDR3 in amino acids: CASRRSSYEQYF. CDR3 sequence (DNA): TGTGCCAGCAGGCGCAGCTCCTACGAGCAGTACTTC.

The chain links TRBV5-4 to TRBJ2-5; possibly TRBD1 or TRBD2 for D (5 bases each). Germline CDR1 reads SGHNT; CDR2 reads YYREEE (reference sequence). Trimming pared 4 bases from V and 4 bases from J, leaving 17 bases between. This CDR3 has 15 residues. CDR3 region: CASSPPGPPTETQYF. CDR3 sequence (DNA): TGTGCCAGCAGCCCTCCGGGACCCCCTACAGAGACCCAGTACTTC.

This chain joins TRBV4-1 and TRBJ1-1, with unresolved D. Germline CDR1 and CDR2: MGHRA and YSYEKL. V was clipped by 0 bases and J by 8 bases, with 10 bases between them. The CDR3 covers 13 residues. CDR3 region: CASSQERVLEAFF. DNA for the CDR3: TGCGCCAGCAGCCAAGAACGGGTGTTAGAAGCTTTCTTT.

This clone has more than one count but fewer than ten. The chain uses TRBV7-9 and TRBJ2-7; D is unclear. In germline, CDR1 is SEHNR, CDR2 FQNEAQ (reference sequence). Deletions cut 8 bases from V and 6 bases from J, with 14 bases between. This CDR3 has 12 residues. This CDR3 is CASLSDSLEQYF. In nucleotides, the CDR3 is TGTGCCAGCCTCTCCGACTCGCTCGAGCAGTACTTC.

This chain uses TRBV28 with TRBJ1-1, with D possibly TRBD1 on 6 matching bases. V lost 5 bases and J 4 bases, leaving 8 bases between the germline ends. The CDR3 sequence is 12 residues long. Germline V lookup: CDR1 MDHEN, CDR2 SYDVKM. The CDR3 protein is CASSTGITEAFF. CDR3 coding DNA: TGTGCCAGCAGTACAGGGATCACTGAAGCTTTCTTT. Complete variable domain (other parts from reference TRBV28 and TRBJ1-1): DVKVTQSSRYLVKRTGEKVFLECVQDMDHENMFWYRQDPGLGLRLIYFSYDVKMKEKGDIPEGYSVSREKKERFSLILESASTNQTSMYLCASSTGITEAFFGQGTRLTVV.

The chain uses TRBV6-5 and TRBJ2-1; D may be TRBD1 (5 bases). Trimming cost V 6 bases and J 3 bases, with 12 bases left between them. Germline loops: CDR1 MNHEY, CDR2 SVGAGI. This CDR3 has 14 residues. The CDR3 nucleotides read TGTGCCAGCAGATCAGACAGCTACTACAATGAGCAGTTCTTC. Amino acids: CASRSDSYYNEQFF.

The CDR3 coding sequence is TGTGCCAGCAGCTCCCTAGGTCGGGAGGAAAAACTGTTTTTT. Its translation is CASSSLGREEKLFF. The V call is TRBV6-5, the J call TRBJ1-4; no definite D call. The CDR3 has 14 amino acids. Germline CDR1 reads MNHEY; CDR2 reads SVGAGI. The germline V and J ends were trimmed by 6 bases and 8 bases, with 16 bases remaining between them.

The chain couples TRBV29-1 to TRBJ2-3; D unclear. Germline-derived CDR1 and CDR2 are SQVTM and ANQGSEA. The CDR3 sequence is 10 residues long. The V and J ends lost 5 bases and 5 bases respectively, with 5 bases between them. The chain's CDR3 is CSVHRDTQYF. The CDR3 bases are TGCAGCGTTCACAGAGATACGCAGTATTTT.